Shown below are 14 T cell receptor beta chains from a single sample sequenced in a study (dated by TCRdb to between 2015 and 2017). Receptor libraries were prepared by 5' RACE. Sequenced on an Illumina MiSeq. TCRdb trimmed public reads at Q25 via fastp, called clones via MiXCR and kept in-frame beta chains. Identical CDR3 protein sequences are pooled into one entry, listed with their most common genes and DNA. This sample gives about 57,000 distinct CDR3 sequences in total; about 28% of them show up just once. The top ten constitute roughly 3.3% of the sample. Sequenced input: tumor-infiltrating memory CD4+ T cells sorted from the breast tumor. This sample's cell subset or site label indicates: memory CD4+ T cells, CD4+CD45RO+CD25-. The receptors shown here come from a female donor with breast cancer.

The chain employs TRBV12-3 or TRBV12-4 and TRBJ1-2; D is undetermined. V was cut by 0 bases and J by 8 bases, with 13 bases left in between. The CDR3 is made up of 14 amino acids. Here the CDR3 reads CASSLAPRVGGYTF. The CDR3 nucleotides read TGTGCCAGCAGTTTAGCTCCTAGGGTTGGCGGCTACACCTTC.

The genes are TRBV29-1 and TRBJ2-7, with 7 bases identical to TRBD1. This CDR3 comprises 12 residues. V lost 6 bases, J lost 4 bases, and 6 bases stayed unmatched. Per the germline V gene, CDR1 is SQVTM and CDR2 is ANQGSEA. CDR3 region: CSVSRQGYEQYF. The DNA of the CDR3 is TGCAGCGTCTCCCGACAGGGATACGAGCAGTACTTC.

The genes are TRBV5-1 and TRBJ1-4; 7 bases map to TRBD1. V was pared by 0 bases and J by 8 bases, with 7 bases of the junction left unmatched. The CDR3 is 15 amino acids. Germline CDR1 reads SGHRS; CDR2 reads YFSETQ. This CDR3 reads CASSLDPGGREKLFF. CDR3 bases: TGCGCCAGCAGCTTGGATCCAGGGGGTAGGGAAAAACTGTTTTTT.

This clonotype was seen a handful of times. The rearrangement links TRBV7-2 to TRBJ2-3, with a possible D match to TRBD1 (5 bases). Germline loops: CDR1 SGHTA, CDR2 FQGNSA. This CDR3 contains 13 residues. V lost 2 bases to trimming and J lost 7 bases, with 10 bases between them. Here the CDR3 DNA reads TGTGCCAGCAGCTTAACGACGGACAATACGCAGTATTTT. The encoded protein is CASSLTTDNTQYF.

This clonotype was seen a handful of times. The chain has TRBV5-1 and TRBJ2-1; D may be TRBD1 (5 bases). With 2 bases removed from V and 8 bases from J, the gap between germline ends came to 17 bases. The CDR3 sequence is 15 residues long. Per germline, CDR1 SGHRS and CDR2 YFSETQ. In DNA form, the CDR3 reads TGCGCCAGCAGCTTAGAGGACACCCCTCGACATGAGCAGTTCTTC. This encodes CASSLEDTPRHEQFF. The full variable domain, in which reference TRBV5-1 and TRBJ2-1 provide the parts outside the CDR3, is KAGVTQTPRYLIKTRGQQVTLSCSPISGHRSVSWYQQTPGQGLQFLFEYFSETQRNKGNFPGRFSGRQFSNSRSEMNVSTLELGDSALYLCASSLEDTPRHEQFFGPGTRLTVL.

In this sample, this clonotype turned up a few times. CDR3 DNA: TGTGCCACCAGTGATTTCCAGGGGGCCGCTTTCTTT. Translating it yields CATSDFQGAAFF. The chain couples TRBV24-1 to TRBJ1-1; 8 bases align to TRBD1. This CDR3 comprises 12 residues. V lost 1 base and J lost 11; bases outside the gene matches: 2. Per the germline V gene, CDR1 is KGHDR and CDR2 is SFDVKD.

V is TRBV20-1 and J is TRBJ2-3, with 8 positions matching TRBD1. Germline lookup yields CDR1 DFQATT and CDR2 SNEGSKA (reference sequence). V shed 3 bases and J 7 bases; nucleotides not matched to a gene: 6. This CDR3 comprises 13 residues. Here the CDR3 DNA reads TGCAGTGCTAGGGCAGGGGGCTCACATACGCAGTATTTT. It specifies CSARAGGSHTQYF.

By share, this clonotype ranks as large. The genes are TRBV7-2 and TRBJ2-1, with D unclear. Trimming removed 2 bases from V and 1 base from J, with 3 bases in between. This CDR3 region has 13 residues. Germline V gives CDR1 SGHTA, CDR2 FQGNSA. This chain's CDR3 is CASSLTSYNEQFF. As DNA, the CDR3 is TGTGCCAGCAGCTTAACATCCTACAATGAGCAGTTCTTC.

This chain uses TRBV7-9 with TRBJ1-4; TRBD1 matches at 7 bases. There are 15 residues in the CDR3. From germline, CDR1 is SEHNR and CDR2 FQNEAQ (reference sequence). V shed 5 bases and J 8 bases; nucleotides not matched to a gene: 11. CDR3 protein: CASSPPGTDREKLFF. CDR3 nucleotides: TGTGCCAGCAGCCCTCCCGGGACAGACCGCGAAAAACTGTTTTTT.

This clonotype was found a few times. The genes are TRBV7-2 and TRBJ1-2; D perhaps matches TRBD1 (6 bases). V was pared by 1 base and J by 4 bases, with 13 bases between. The CDR3 runs to 15 residues. Germline-derived CDR1 and CDR2 are SGHTA and FQGNSA. CDR3: CASSLDKGGSYGYTF. The CDR3 nucleotides read TGTGCCAGCAGCTTAGATAAGGGGGGGAGCTATGGCTACACCTTC.

This clonotype turned up a few times. No conserved phenylalanine or tryptophan is present at the end of the CDR3, so a read error is the likely explanation. This sequence joins TRBV10-3 and TRBJ2-3; no firm D call. Germline CDR1 reads ENHRY; CDR2 reads SYGVKD. The V gene lost 3 bases and the J gene lost 2 bases, with 3 bases spanning the gap. The CDR3 contains 12 residues. The CDR3 region has the DNA TGTGCCATCAGTGACTCCACAGATACGCAGTATCTT. Its translation: CAISDSTDTQYL.

Comments on this clonotype: A much larger clone differs from this one at a single base, so this may be a read error. The rearrangement links TRBV7-9 to TRBJ1-1; no definite D call. This CDR3 has 13 residues. Germline V gene sequence: CDR1 SEHNR, CDR2 FQNEAQ (reference sequence). CDR3 sequence: CASSFEQNPEAFF. For the CDR3, the DNA is TGTGCCAGCAGCTTTGAACAGAACCCTGAAGCTTTCTTT.

V usage is TRBV20-1 and J usage is TRBJ2-7; TRBD1 is a possible D gene (6 bases). The CDR3 runs 15 residues. Germline V lookup: CDR1 DFQATT, CDR2 SNEGSKA (reference sequence). Between the trimmed V and J ends, which lost 6 bases and 3 bases, there was a span of 21 bases. The CDR3 nucleotides are TGCAGTGCCCGCCGTCCCCGACAGGTGGGCTACGAGCAGTACTTC. Translated: CSARRPRQVGYEQYF.

With regard to this clonotype: As the CDR3 is not closed by the conserved phenylalanine or tryptophan, this likely results from a read error. This chain joins TRBV6-2 or TRBV6-3 and TRBJ1-3; no clear D. The CDR3 totals 14 residues. CDR1 and CDR2 (germline): MNHEY, SVGEGT. The V end lost 7 bases, the J end lost 0 bases, and 10 bases lay between the germline ends. In DNA, the CDR3 is TGTGCCAGCAAAGAGTGGGCCTCTGGAAACACCATATATTGT. This encodes CASKEWASGNTIYC.